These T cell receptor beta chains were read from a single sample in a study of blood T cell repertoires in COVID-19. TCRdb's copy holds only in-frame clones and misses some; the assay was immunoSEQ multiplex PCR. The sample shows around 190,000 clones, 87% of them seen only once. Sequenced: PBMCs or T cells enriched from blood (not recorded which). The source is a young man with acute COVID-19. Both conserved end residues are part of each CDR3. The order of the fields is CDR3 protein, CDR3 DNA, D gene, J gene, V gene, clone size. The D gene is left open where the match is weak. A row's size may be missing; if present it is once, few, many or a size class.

CASSGGGAGVRNYEQYF TGTGCCAGCAGCGGTGGGGGAGCGGGAGTAAGGAACTACGAGCAGTACTTC TRBD2 TRBJ2-7 TRBV9 once
CATSALAGDTDTQYF TGTGCCACCAGCGCACTAGCGGGGGACACAGATACGCAGTATTTT TRBD2 TRBJ2-3 TRBV15 once
CASREDSDNYEQYF TGTGCCAGCAGAGAGGACAGCGACAACTACGAGCAGTACTTC . TRBJ2-7 TRBV2 .
CASSQMGQSSYNEQFF TGTGCCAGCAGCCAAATGGGCCAGAGCTCCTACAATGAGCAGTTCTTC . TRBJ2-1 TRBV3-1/TRBV3-2 .
CAWSVLPGGGYTF TGTGCCTGGAGTGTACTCCCAGGGGGTGGCTACACCTTC TRBD1 TRBJ1-2 TRBV30 .
CASSYSKGGGGNQPQHF TGTGCCAGCAGTTACTCAAAGGGAGGGGGAGGCAATCAGCCCCAGCATTTT . TRBJ1-5 TRBV6-2/TRBV6-3 .
CASSQAGTGVMNTEAFF TGCGCCAGCAGCCAGGCCGGGACAGGGGTTATGAACACTGAAGCTTTCTTT TRBD1 TRBJ1-1 TRBV4-1 .
CASSQDHASDTQYF TGTGCCAGCAGCCAAGATCACGCGTCGGATACGCAGTATTTT . TRBJ2-3 TRBV3-1/TRBV3-2 .
CASMGRGTYSNQPQHF TGTGCCAGTATGGGCCGGGGAACTTATAGCAATCAGCCCCAGCATTTT . TRBJ1-5 TRBV19 once
CASNGQGNNQPQHF TGTGCCAGCAACGGACAGGGCAACAATCAGCCCCAGCATTTT TRBD1 TRBJ1-5 TRBV2 few
CASSFTPHTGGSYNEQFF TGTGCCAGCAGTTTTACCCCACACACAGGGGGATCCTACAATGAGCAGTTCTTC TRBD1 TRBJ2-1 TRBV28 .
CASSESPPLGEVKNIQYF TGCGCCAGCAGTGAGTCGCCCCCTCTCGGGGAGGTCAAAAACATTCAGTACTTC . TRBJ2-4 TRBV10-2 .
CASFRQASGGYTF TGTGCCAGTTTTAGACAGGCCAGCGGTGGCTACACCTTC . TRBJ1-2 TRBV19 few
CASSQAGAGSYEQYF TGTGCCAGCAGCCAAGCAGGGGCAGGGTCCTACGAGCAGTACTTC . TRBJ2-7 TRBV14 .
CASSQDDRTNQPQHF TGTGCCAGCAGCCAGGACGACAGGACCAATCAGCCCCAGCATTTT . TRBJ1-5 TRBV3-1/TRBV3-2 .
CASSRGQAINEQFF TGTGCCAGCAGTAGGGGACAGGCAATCAATGAGCAGTTCTTC TRBD1 TRBJ2-1 TRBV27 .
CSVRTESYEQYF TGCAGCGTACGGACAGAGTCCTACGAGCAGTACTTC . TRBJ2-7 TRBV29-1 .
CASGRERWFQYF TGTGCCAGCGGCAGGGAAAGATGGTTCCAGTACTTC . TRBJ2-5 TRBV6-8 .
CASTTGASNQPQHF TGTGCCAGCACCACAGGGGCGAGCAATCAGCCCCAGCATTTT TRBD1 TRBJ1-5 TRBV25-1 few
CASSLAGGTTPYEQYF TGTGCCAGCAGCTTAGCGGGGGGGACTACTCCCTACGAGCAGTACTTC TRBD2 TRBJ2-7 TRBV7-9 .
CASSTGQGLGNTEAFF TGTGCCAGCAGTACGGGACAGGGGCTGGGGAACACTGAAGCTTTCTTT TRBD1 TRBJ1-1 TRBV6-2/TRBV6-3 .
CSVVGTGGFEQYF TGCAGCGTTGTTGGGACAGGGGGCTTCGAGCAGTACTTC TRBD1 TRBJ2-7 TRBV29-1 .
CASSPGNEQYF TGTGCCAGCAGCCCCGGGAACGAGCAGTACTTC . TRBJ2-7 TRBV7-9 .
CASSVVPGTGMNTEAFF TGTGCCAGCAGCGTAGTCCCCGGGACAGGGATGAACACTGAAGCTTTCTTT TRBD1 TRBJ1-1 TRBV9 .